The 19 T cell receptor beta chains given below trace back to one sample, sequenced in a study of blood T cell repertoires in COVID-19. Data came from immunoSEQ multiplex PCR; TCRdb stores just in-frame clones and leaves some out. Here the sample spans approximately 70,000 clones, 60% to 85% being singletons. The sequenced sample consisted of peripheral blood. The receptors were gathered from a woman over 75 with active or convalescent COVID-19.

The chain recombines TRBV11-2 with TRBJ2-7; D perhaps matches TRBD1 (5 bases). Trimming took off 5 bases at V and 1 base at J, with 15 bases between the two ends. The CDR3 is 15 residues long. Looked up from germline, CDR1 is SGHAT and CDR2 is FQNNGV. CDR3 DNA sequence: TGTGCCAGCAGCAAAGGCAGGGATCTGTCCTACGAGCAGTACTTC. Translated, it gives CASSKGRDLSYEQYF.

The chain recombines TRBV6-5 with TRBJ2-7; D is perhaps TRBD2 (5 bases). Deletions cut 3 bases from V and 0 bases from J, with 12 bases between. Per germline, CDR1 MNHEY and CDR2 SVGAGI. This CDR3 comprises 15 residues. CDR3 in DNA: TGTGCCAGCAGTTATCAACGGGATAGCTCCTACGAGCAGTACTTC. Its translation is CASSYQRDSSYEQYF.

The genes are TRBV13 and TRBJ2-3, with 10 bases fitting TRBD2. The J segment lost 7 bases and the V segment lost 4 bases, leaving 17 bases of the junction unmatched. Germline V gives CDR1 PRHDT, CDR2 FYEKMQ (reference sequence). This CDR3 has 18 residues. The CDR3 DNA reads as TGTGCCAGCAGCTCCACCGGGCTCGAGCTAGCGGGGGATCATACGCAGTATTTT. Translated, it gives CASSSTGLELAGDHTQYF.

The chain joins TRBV6-2 or TRBV6-3 to TRBJ1-1; possibly TRBD1 for D (5 bases). The germline V gene encodes CDR1 MNHEY and CDR2 SVGEGT. The V end was cut by 0 bases, the J end by 2 bases, with 7 bases between. This CDR3 is built from 14 residues. CDR3 sequence: CASSYSTVNTEAFF. Here the CDR3 DNA reads TGTGCCAGCAGTTACTCGACAGTTAACACTGAAGCTTTCTTT.

This clone was seen just once. The chain combines TRBV7-8 with TRBJ1-3; D perhaps matches TRBD1 (5 bases). Germline assignment: CDR1 SGHVS and CDR2 FQNEAQ. There are 16 residues in the CDR3. V was pared by 0 bases and J by 1 base, with 10 bases between. The CDR3 loop is CASSLAGAYSGNTIYF. For the CDR3, the DNA is TGTGCCAGCAGCTTAGCAGGGGCATATTCTGGAAACACCATATATTTT.

The chain is built from TRBV2 and TRBJ1-2; 8 nucleotides align to TRBD1. V shed 6 bases, J shed 4 bases, and the junction held 10 bases outside the gene matches. Germline V gene lookup returns CDR1 SNHLY and CDR2 FYNNEI. There are 15 residues in the CDR3. CDR3 sequence reads: CASRETGAGLYGYTF. The CDR3 DNA reads TGTGCCAGCAGGGAGACAGGGGCTGGACTCTATGGCTACACCTTC.

J is TRBJ2-7 and V is TRBV6-5; D unresolved. Trimming stripped 8 bases from V and 7 bases from J, with 18 bases between. Per germline, CDR1 MNHEY and CDR2 SVGAGI. CDR3 length equals 13 residues. CDR3 sequence reads: CASAEATPGEQYF. CDR3 sequence (DNA): TGTGCCAGCGCCGAGGCTACGCCTGGAGAGCAGTACTTC.

J is TRBJ2-1 and V is TRBV27; TRBD2 matches at 13 bases. Germline V gene data show CDR1 as MNHEY and CDR2 as SMNVEV (reference sequence). This CDR3 has 17 residues. Trimming cost V 5 bases and J 4 bases; bases outside gene matches: 8. The CDR3 sequence is CASSTTLGLAGYNEQFF. The CDR3 DNA is TGTGCCAGCAGTACTACCCTGGGACTAGCGGGATACAATGAGCAGTTCTTC.

This chain joins TRBV3-1 (or the pseudogene TRBV3-2) and TRBJ1-2; D perhaps matches TRBD1 (6 bases). Trimming removed 4 bases from V and 0 bases from J, with 9 bases in between. Germline loops: CDR1 LGHDT, CDR2 YNNKEL (reference sequence). This CDR3 has 14 residues. The CDR3 nucleotides are TGTGCCAGCAGCCTCGGGACAACTAACTATGGCTACACCTTC. Encoded protein: CASSLGTTNYGYTF.

J is TRBJ2-7 and V is TRBV2; 8 bases fit TRBD2. This CDR3 has 14 residues. V trimming: 3 bases; J trimming: 4 bases; junction bases outside the gene matches: 5. From germline, CDR1 is SNHLY and CDR2 FYNNEI. The CDR3 nucleotides are TGTGCCAGCAGTGACCTAGCGGGTCTGTACGAGCAGTACTTC. It yields the protein CASSDLAGLYEQYF.

The V gene is TRBV7-2, the J gene TRBJ2-3; 7 bases fit TRBD1. The V gene's germline CDR1 is SGHTA and CDR2 FQGNSA. This CDR3 has 17 residues. J was trimmed by 2 bases and V by 5 bases; bases with no gene match: 13. The DNA of the CDR3 is TGTGCCAGCAGCCTACTATTGACAGGGCCTCTCACAGATACGCAGTATTTT. It specifies CASSLLLTGPLTDTQYF. Full variable domain (remainder filled in from reference TRBV7-2 and TRBJ2-3): GAGVSQSPSNKVTEKGKDVELRCDPISGHTALYWYRQSLGQGLEFLIYFQGNSAPDKSGLPSDRFSAERTGGSVSTLTIQRTQQEDSAVYLCASSLLLTGPLTDTQYFGPGTRLTVL.

At least ten counts were recorded for this clone. The chain employs TRBV7-2 and TRBJ1-2; 9 bases agree with TRBD1. CDR3 size: 12 residues. The germline V gene has CDR1 SGHTA and CDR2 FQGNSA. The V segment lost 4 bases and the J segment 14 bases; nucleotides outside the gene matches: 8. CDR3 bases: TGTGCCAGCAGCTGGATAGGACAGGGGAAGACCTTC. It codes for CASSWIGQGKTF.

The chain has TRBV19 and TRBJ2-7, with a tentative D call TRBD2 (6 bases). The CDR3 runs 15 residues. Between the trimmed V and J ends, which lost 4 bases and 2 bases, there was a span of 15 bases. CDR1 LNHDA and CDR2 SQIVND come from the germline V gene (reference sequence). CDR3 protein: CASSKVAGSPYEQYF. Written as DNA, the CDR3 is TGTGCCAGTAGTAAAGTCGCGGGGAGTCCCTACGAGCAGTACTTC.

This clone was counted a single time. The chain uses TRBV28 and TRBJ2-7; no clear D gene. The V end lost 4 bases, the J end lost 3 bases, and 4 bases lay between the germline ends. This CDR3 has 11 residues. CDR1 is MDHEN and CDR2 is SYDVKM in the germline V gene. The CDR3 reads CASSSNYEQYF. CDR3 nucleotide sequence: TGTGCCAGCAGTTCTAACTACGAGCAGTACTTC. The whole variable domain, filled in from reference TRBV28 and TRBJ2-7, reads DVKVTQSSRYLVKRTGEKVFLECVQDMDHENMFWYRQDPGLGLRLIYFSYDVKMKEKGDIPEGYSVSREKKERFSLILESASTNQTSMYLCASSSNYEQYFGPGTRLTVT.

The CDR3 sequence: CASSQVGGGRASHEQYF. The CDR3 DNA is TGTGCCAGCAGCCAAGTGGGTGGAGGGAGGGCCTCTCACGAGCAGTACTTC. The V gene is TRBV3-1 (or the pseudogene TRBV3-2), the J gene TRBJ2-7, with 7 nucleotides matching TRBD2. Trimming removed 1 base from V and 5 bases from J; junction bases left unmatched: 14. The CDR3 is 17 residues long. CDR1 and CDR2 from the germline V gene are LGHDT and YNNKEL (reference sequence).

The V gene is TRBV7-7, the J gene TRBJ2-5; 11 positions agree with TRBD2. V shed 1 base and J 2 bases; nucleotides not matched to a gene: 3. The germline V gene has CDR1 SSHAT and CDR2 FNYEAQ (reference sequence). The CDR3 totals 16 residues. CDR3 amino acids: CASSLGRLAGQETQYF. CDR3 coding DNA: TGTGCCAGCAGCTTAGGTAGACTAGCGGGACAAGAGACCCAGTACTTC.

J is TRBJ2-1 and V is TRBV3-1 (or the pseudogene TRBV3-2); 8 nucleotides match TRBD2. After removal of 4 bases from V and 10 bases from J, the junction contained 9 bases not matched to a gene. Germline V lookup: CDR1 LGHDT, CDR2 YNNKEL (reference sequence). The CDR3 contains 14 residues. This CDR3 reads CASSPRTSRDEQFF. As DNA, the CDR3 is TGTGCCAGCAGCCCGCGGACTAGCCGGGACGAGCAGTTCTTC.

The table lists this clone with a few counts. CDR3 loop: CASSADIFNDYEQYF. CDR3 sequence (DNA): TGTGCCAGCAGCGCCGACATTTTTAATGACTACGAGCAGTACTTC. The chain carries TRBV7-9 and TRBJ2-7; D uncertain. The CDR3 consists of 15 residues. Germline V lookup: CDR1 SEHNR, CDR2 FQNEAQ (reference sequence). Trimming removed 5 bases from V and 3 bases from J, with 17 bases in between.

This chain links TRBV5-5 with TRBJ2-1, with D tentatively TRBD2 (6 bases). Germline values: CDR1 SGHKS, CDR2 YYEKEE (reference sequence). V was clipped by 3 bases and J by 6 bases, with 10 bases between them. The CDR3 totals 13 residues. Written as DNA, the CDR3 is TGTGCCAGCAGCTCCGCGGGAATCAATGAGCAGTTCTTC. It translates to CASSSAGINEQFF.